A single sample is the source of the 26 T cell receptor beta chains below, sequenced in a study of blood T cell repertoires in COVID-19. Profiled with immunoSEQ multiplex PCR; TCRdb holds only in-frame clones, not every one. The sample carries 150,000 to 200,000 clones, 80% to 90% recorded once. Sequenced input: PBMCs or T cells enriched from blood (not recorded which). The receptors stem from a woman in her forties or fifties who had recovered from COVID-19.

The chain joins TRBV18 to TRBJ1-6; D may be TRBD1 (6 bases). V dropped 3 bases and J dropped 7 bases, with 10 bases sitting between them. Germline V gives CDR1 KGHSH, CDR2 LQKENI. The CDR3 has 14 amino acids. The CDR3 sequence is CASSPLQGNSPLHF. DNA for the CDR3: TGTGCCAGCTCACCCCTACAGGGAAATTCACCCCTCCACTTT.

This CDR3 reads CASSPGLYTGELFF. For the CDR3, the DNA is TGTGCCAGCAGCCCCGGACTGTACACCGGGGAGCTGTTTTTT. This sequence joins TRBV7-3 and TRBJ2-2, with D maybe TRBD2 (5 bases). V lost 5 bases and J lost 3, with 10 bases in between. Germline V CDR1 and CDR2: SGHTA, FQGTGA. This CDR3 is 14 amino acids long.

This chain uses TRBV28 with TRBJ2-5; no firm D call. V shed 2 bases and J shed 6 bases, with 10 bases lying between them. The CDR3 is 13 amino acids. Per the germline V gene, CDR1 is MDHEN and CDR2 is SYDVKM. CDR3 DNA: TGTGCCAGCAGTTTACCGGGTATACAGACCCAGTACTTC. Translated, it gives CASSLPGIQTQYF.

The chain recombines TRBV4-1 with TRBJ2-3; the match to TRBD2 covers 15 bases. Unmatched junction bases numbered 4, after V lost 4 bases and J lost 8 bases. Per germline, CDR1 MGHRA and CDR2 YSYEKL. CDR3 size: 15 residues. The CDR3 sequence is CASSRGLAGGRTQYF. CDR3 DNA: TGCGCCAGCAGCCGCGGACTAGCGGGGGGGCGTACGCAGTATTTT.

This chain links TRBV7-9 with TRBJ2-7; D ambiguous. The germline CDR1 and CDR2 sequences are SEHNR and FQNEAQ (reference sequence). The CDR3 consists of 12 residues. V lost 5 bases and J 2 bases, leaving 7 bases between the germline ends. The CDR3: CASSRTTYEQYF. The CDR3, as DNA: TGTGCCAGCAGCCGCACAACCTACGAGCAGTACTTC. The entire variable domain, with the rest obtained from reference TRBV7-9 and TRBJ2-7, is as follows: DTGVSQNPRHKITKRGQNVTFRCDPISEHNRLYWYRQTLGQGPEFLTYFQNEAQLEKSRLLSDRFSAERPKGSFSTLEIQRTEQGDSAMYLCASSRTTYEQYFGPGTRLTVT.

The chain links TRBV9 to TRBJ1-4; tentative D call: TRBD1 (5 bases). V lost 2 bases to trimming and J lost 0 bases, with 11 bases between them. The CDR3 contains 16 residues. CDR1 SGDLS and CDR2 YYNGEE come from the germline V gene. The CDR3 spells CASSVDSHATNEKLFF. The CDR3 nucleotides are TGTGCCAGCAGCGTCGACAGCCATGCAACTAATGAAAAACTGTTTTTT.

The table lists this clone with a few counts. V gene TRBV19 combines with J gene TRBJ1-1; the match to TRBD1 covers 7 bases. The CDR3 covers 13 residues. Germline CDR1 reads LNHDA; CDR2 reads SQIVND (reference sequence). V lost 4 bases and J lost 1; bases outside the gene matches: 0. CDR3 DNA sequence: TGTGCCAGTAGTACAGGGGGGAACACTGAAGCTTTCTTT. Translating gives CASSTGGNTEAFF.

The chain combines TRBV4-2 with TRBJ2-2, with 9 bases lining up with TRBD1. The trim removed 7 bases at V and 2 bases at J, leaving 11 bases unmatched. The germline V gene encodes CDR1 LGHNA and CDR2 YNFKEQ. The CDR3 extends over 17 amino acids. The CDR3 is CASKVERTGANTGELFF. The DNA for the CDR3 is TGTGCCAGCAAAGTAGAACGGACAGGGGCAAACACCGGGGAGCTGTTTTTT.

V is TRBV28 and J is TRBJ2-6; the D is unclear. Per the germline V gene, CDR1 is MDHEN and CDR2 is SYDVKM. Trimming removed 5 bases from V and 4 bases from J, with 12 bases in between. The CDR3 is 15 amino acids. In nucleotides, the CDR3 is TGTGCCAGCAGTCCGAGAAGCCGAGGGGCCAACGTCCTGACTTTC. Translated, it gives CASSPRSRGANVLTF.

The chain couples TRBV28 to TRBJ1-1, with D perhaps matching TRBD1 (6 bases). Germline CDR1 is MDHEN and CDR2 is SYDVKM. This CDR3 comprises 13 residues. V lost 5 bases to trimming and J lost 7 bases, with 14 bases between them. In nucleotides, the CDR3 is TGTGCCAGCAGTAGGGGGTGGGGGATTGAAGCTTTCTTT. It is translated as CASSRGWGIEAFF.

V and J are TRBV5-1 and TRBJ1-5, with D maybe TRBD1 (5 bases). Germline CDR1 SGHRS, CDR2 YFSETQ. The CDR3 consists of 15 residues. V was cut by 1 base and J by 0 bases, with 8 bases left in between. The CDR3: CASSLIGDSNQPQHF. CDR3 bases: TGCGCCAGCAGCTTGATAGGGGATAGCAATCAGCCCCAGCATTTT.

The chain uses TRBV5-1 and TRBJ2-1; D unclear. Germline CDR1 is SGHRS and CDR2 is YFSETQ. The CDR3 extends over 12 amino acids. V was trimmed by 6 bases and J by 5 bases, leaving 9 bases between them. The CDR3 DNA is TGCGCCAGCAATAACTTAGACAATGAGCAGTTCTTC. Its protein is CASNNLDNEQFF.

This clone turned up a few times. The chain has TRBV29-1 and TRBJ1-3; unclear D gene. Trimming left V 5 bases short and J 0 bases short, with 14 bases between. The CDR3 is made up of 15 amino acids. CDR1 is SQVTM, CDR2 ANQGSEA, per germline. The CDR3 sequence is CSVLPGLNSGNTIYF. CDR3 nucleotide sequence: TGCAGCGTTTTACCCGGACTGAACTCTGGAAACACCATATATTTT.

Here the CDR3 reads CATIAGGRLDTQYF. The CDR3 nucleotides read TGTGCCACCATAGCGGGAGGGCGGTTAGATACGCAGTATTTT. This rearrangement joins TRBV19 to TRBJ2-3; 11 bases align to TRBD2. This CDR3 spans 14 amino acids. Trimming took 10 bases from V and 5 from J; bases not matched to a gene: 8. Germline V gene sequence: CDR1 LNHDA, CDR2 SQIVND (reference sequence).

This rearrangement joins TRBV3-1 (or the pseudogene TRBV3-2) to TRBJ2-1; 11 nucleotides align to TRBD2. Germline V gene data show CDR1 as LGHDT and CDR2 as YNNKEL (reference sequence). The CDR3 extends over 17 amino acids. V shed 3 bases and J 11 bases; nucleotides not matched to a gene: 15. The chain's CDR3 is CASSQGAGTSGLLQQFF. For the CDR3, the DNA is TGTGCCAGCAGCCAGGGTGCCGGGACTAGCGGCCTTCTTCAGCAGTTCTTC.

The CDR3 nucleotides are TGTGCCAGCAGCCCCCTGACTAGCGGGATAGGGGAGCAGTACTTC. Its protein is CASSPLTSGIGEQYF. V usage is TRBV14 and J usage is TRBJ2-7; 11 nucleotides match TRBD2. Looked up from germline, CDR1 is SGHDN and CDR2 is FVKESK. The trim removed 4 bases at V and 7 bases at J, leaving 9 bases unmatched. The CDR3 contains 15 residues.

This clone appeared once. The chain uses TRBV18 and TRBJ1-1; 7 nucleotides agree with TRBD1. From germline, CDR1 is KGHSH and CDR2 LQKENI. The CDR3 runs 17 residues. V shed 2 bases and J 6 bases; nucleotides not matched to a gene: 15. The CDR3 sequence is CASSPNAGGGWGAEAFF. CDR3 nucleotide sequence: TGTGCCAGCTCACCAAACGCAGGGGGAGGCTGGGGGGCTGAAGCTTTCTTT.

J is TRBJ1-6 and V is TRBV2, with 7 nucleotides matching TRBD1. Germline CDR1 reads SNHLY; CDR2 reads FYNNEI. With V trimmed by 7 bases and J by 0 bases, 6 bases remained unmatched. This CDR3 spans 16 amino acids. CDR3: CASTEQGSSYNSPLHF. CDR3 DNA: TGTGCCAGCACCGAACAGGGGAGCTCCTATAATTCACCCCTCCACTTT.

This sequence joins TRBV3-1 (or the pseudogene TRBV3-2) and TRBJ2-3; D remains unclear. Germline CDR1 reads LGHDT; CDR2 reads YNNKEL (reference sequence). The CDR3 is 16 amino acids. V was shortened by 0 bases and J by 2 bases, with 12 bases between the two germline ends. The CDR3 DNA follows: TGTGCCAGCAGCCAAGATCTAAGAGTCCCCACAGATACGCAGTATTTT. This sequence encodes CASSQDLRVPTDTQYF.

The chain recombines TRBV7-8 with TRBJ1-5; no clear D. Germline V CDR1 and CDR2: SGHVS, FQNEAQ. The CDR3 spans 14 residues. V gave up 6 bases and J gave up 6 bases, with 15 bases separating them. The CDR3 DNA reads TGTGCCAGCAGACCCGACTCGGGGATTCAGCCCCAGCATTTT. Its protein is CASRPDSGIQPQHF.

The V gene is TRBV14, the J gene TRBJ2-1; D is possibly TRBD1 (6 bases). CDR3 size: 12 residues. The germline V gene encodes CDR1 SGHDN and CDR2 FVKESK. V lost 3 bases, J lost 9 bases, and 9 bases lay in between. The CDR3 loop is CASSQTTGEQFF. CDR3 coding DNA: TGTGCCAGCAGCCAGACGACAGGTGAGCAGTTCTTC.

This clone has only one observation. The rearrangement joins TRBV7-3 to TRBJ2-1, with 8 nucleotides matching TRBD2. Germline V CDR1 and CDR2: SGHTA, FQGTGA. After removal of 4 bases from V and 7 bases from J, the junction contained 12 bases not matched to a gene. This CDR3 region has 16 residues. The CDR3 region has the DNA TGTGCCAGCAGCTACCGCCCGGGACTAGGTAATAATGAGCAGTTCTTC. Translated: CASSYRPGLGNNEQFF.

The J gene is TRBJ2-1, the V gene TRBV7-9; D uncertain. V dropped 2 bases and J dropped 0 bases, with 5 bases sitting between them. This CDR3 is 14 amino acids long. Per the germline V gene, CDR1 is SEHNR and CDR2 is FQNEAQ (reference sequence). The CDR3 spells CASSLSSSYNEQFF. The CDR3 DNA is TGTGCCAGCAGCTTATCTAGCTCCTACAATGAGCAGTTCTTC.

This chain links TRBV9 with TRBJ2-4, with a possible D match to TRBD2 (5 bases). V was shortened by 0 bases and J by 2 bases, with 9 bases between the two germline ends. Germline values: CDR1 SGDLS, CDR2 YYNGEE. CDR3 length: 15 amino acids. Here the CDR3 DNA reads TGTGCCAGCAGCGTAGGGAGGAATACCAAAAACATTCAGTACTTC. Its translation is CASSVGRNTKNIQYF.

The rearrangement links TRBV18 to TRBJ2-7; TRBD2 matches at 10 bases. The CDR3 runs 14 residues. In germline, CDR1 is KGHSH, CDR2 LQKENI. V was clipped by 5 bases and J by 4 bases; unmatched bases: 5. CDR3 coding DNA: TGTGCCAGCTCAGCGGGACTAGCGCATTACGAGCAGTACTTC. Amino acids: CASSAGLAHYEQYF.

V is TRBV10-3 and J is TRBJ2-3, with 8 bases identical to TRBD1. Looked up from germline, CDR1 is ENHRY and CDR2 is SYGVKD. V lost 5 bases to trimming and J lost 2 bases; unmatched junction nucleotides: 3. The CDR3 runs 14 residues. The CDR3 is CAISPGQDTDTQYF. The CDR3 DNA reads as TGTGCCATCAGTCCGGGACAGGACACAGATACGCAGTATTTT.